Given below is one TCR beta chain in context. Its antigen is still unknown. The TCR beta CDR3 regions underwent amplification using RNA transcripts as the source. Carried out on the TCR CDR3, a first-round RT-PCR used the HTBI primer set. TCRdb called the multiplex PCR reads again in MiXCR, with one record for every CDR3 protein. The sample has some 350,000 distinct CDR3 sequences; 15% to 20% are singletons. The V end lost 3 bases, the J end lost 1 base, and 13 bases lay between the germline ends. The CDR3 loop spans 15 amino acids. The germline V gene has CDR1 DFQATT and CDR2 SNEGSKA (reference sequence). The data are from a study of T cells in Graves' hyperthyroidism and ophthalmopathy. Notes on the study in general: A median approximately 6.5 months before onset, the model predicted ophthalmopathy.

The chain recombines TRBV20-1 with TRBJ1-5; possible D gene TRBD1, 6 bases. Sequencing was carried out using blood. This TCR was sampled from a woman younger than 30 with Graves' hyperthyroidism. CDR3 residues: CSASGGRGSNQPQHF. CDR3 coding DNA: TGCAGTGCTAGCGGGGGGCGCGGAAGCAATCAGCCCCAGCATTTT.